These T cell receptor beta chains were read from a single sample in a study of T cell responses to AZD1222 COVID-19 vaccine. Assay used: immunoSEQ multiplex PCR; TCRdb lists only in-frame clones, some missing. The sample gives more than 15,000 clones, under 90% of which show up once; about 9.5% is in the top ten. Material: peripheral blood, obtained 28 days after the second AZD1222 dose. Every receptor here comes from an adult who received the AZD1222 COVID-19 vaccine. The CDR3 runs from the conserved cysteine through the conserved F or W. Fields, in order: D gene, V gene, J gene, clone size, CDR3 protein, CDR3 DNA. A D gene is named only where the DNA matches it firmly. Rows may omit the clone size; those that give it use once, few, many or a size class.

>TRBD2|TRBV5-4|TRBJ2-2|once
CASSGGLADTGELFF
TGTGCCAGCAGCGGGGGACTAGCGGACACCGGGGAGCTGTTTTTT
>-|TRBV6-5|TRBJ1-1|-
CASSYSTLMNTEAFF
TGTGCCAGCAGTTACTCGACGCTAATGAACACTGAAGCTTTCTTT
>-|TRBV11-3|TRBJ1-2|-
CASSLETDTRNYGYTF
TGTGCCAGCAGCTTAGAGACAGATACCCGTAACTATGGCTACACCTTC
>-|TRBV19|TRBJ2-2|-
CASSMWARGGTGELFF
TGTGCCAGTAGTATGTGGGCCAGGGGTGGTACCGGGGAGCTGTTTTTT
>-|TRBV18|TRBJ1-2|-
CASSRADNNYGYTF
TGTGCCAGCTCTCGAGCGGACAATAACTATGGCTACACCTTC
>-|TRBV6-5|TRBJ2-7|-
CASRGVGPGSYEQYF
TGTGCCAGCAGGGGGGTTGGCCCGGGCTCCTACGAGCAGTACTTC
>-|TRBV6-1|TRBJ2-1|-
CASSHHIRSNEQFF
TGTGCCAGCAGCCACCATATAAGATCCAATGAGCAGTTCTTC
>-|TRBV6-1|TRBJ1-4|-
CASSDGAPGDSTEKLFF
TGTGCCAGCAGTGATGGGGCCCCAGGGGATTCTACTGAAAAACTGTTTTTT
>TRBD1|TRBV6-1|TRBJ1-5|-
CASSEQGARQPQHF
TGTGCCAGCAGTGAACAGGGGGCCAGGCAGCCCCAGCATTTT
>-|TRBV6-5|TRBJ1-1|-
CASRSRGFTEAFF
TGTGCCAGCCGCTCCCGGGGGTTCACTGAAGCTTTCTTT
>-|TRBV28|TRBJ2-3|-
CASSLYGGYTDTQYF
TGTGCCAGCAGTTTATATGGGGGTTACACAGATACGCAGTATTTT
>-|TRBV7-9|TRBJ1-1|-
CASSYRQAGAEAFF
TGTGCCAGCAGCTACCGACAGGCGGGGGCTGAAGCTTTCTTT
>-|TRBV6-1|TRBJ1-2|-
CASSDGRGSYGYTF
TGTGCCAGCAGTGACGGCAGGGGAAGCTATGGCTACACCTTC
>-|TRBV19|TRBJ2-6|-
CASSSRLSGANVLTF
TGTGCCAGTAGTAGCCGGCTCTCTGGGGCCAACGTCCTGACTTTC
>TRBD2|TRBV5-1|TRBJ2-7|once
CASSLGLAAVTPYEQYF
TGCGCCAGCAGCTTGGGGCTAGCGGCCGTCACTCCCTACGAGCAGTACTTC
>-|TRBV3-1/TRBV3-2|TRBJ2-5|-
CASSQDGPETQYF
TGTGCCAGCAGCCAAGATGGTCCGGAGACCCAGTACTTC
>-|TRBV7-2|TRBJ2-7|-
CASSLAGPGGYEQYF
TGTGCCAGCAGCTTGGCGGGGCCCGGTGGCTACGAGCAGTACTTC
>TRBD2|TRBV15|TRBJ2-3|-
CATSRDLGLAGDTDTQYF
TGTGCCACCAGCAGAGATCTCGGGCTAGCGGGGGACACAGATACGCAGTATTTT
>-|TRBV11-2|TRBJ2-7|-
CASNGVYEQYF
TGTGCCAGCAACGGGGTCTACGAGCAGTACTTC
>TRBD2|TRBV20-1|TRBJ2-1|-
CSASPLAEHNEQFF
TGCAGTGCTAGTCCGCTAGCGGAACACAATGAGCAGTTCTTC
>-|TRBV28|TRBJ1-6|-
CASSLWGALHF
TGTGCCAGCAGTTTGTGGGGAGCCCTCCACTTT
>-|TRBV3-1/TRBV3-2|TRBJ2-7|-
CASSHRSVTLEQYF
TGTGCCAGCAGCCACCGGTCTGTGACCCTCGAGCAGTACTTC
>-|TRBV5-8|TRBJ2-2|-
CASSVAWGSDLNTGELFF
TGTGCCAGCAGCGTCGCCTGGGGTAGCGACCTTAACACCGGGGAGCTGTTTTTT
>TRBD2|TRBV28|TRBJ2-1|-
CASTPTSGSPRGEQFF
TGTGCCAGCACCCCGACTAGCGGGAGTCCGCGAGGTGAGCAGTTCTTC
>TRBD1|TRBV29-1|TRBJ2-1|-
CSVEKDRVNEQFF
TGCAGCGTAGAAAAGGACAGGGTAAATGAGCAGTTCTTC
>-|TRBV6-5|TRBJ2-7|-
CASSYGWAASYEQYF
TGTGCCAGCAGCTATGGATGGGCCGCCTCCTACGAGCAGTACTTC
>-|TRBV27|TRBJ2-7|-
CATRGPESEQYF
TGTGCCACACGTGGCCCAGAATCCGAGCAGTACTTC
>TRBD1|TRBV18|TRBJ2-3|-
CASSPSLRQGGTDTQYF
TGTGCCAGCTCACCATCTCTGAGACAGGGAGGCACAGATACGCAGTATTTT
>-|TRBV6-5|TRBJ2-5|-
CASTGLGKQETQYF
TGTGCCAGCACCGGACTGGGTAAGCAAGAGACCCAGTACTTC